These T cell receptor beta chains were read from a single sample in a study of shared clonotypes between healthy human individuals. TCRdb keeps only in-frame clones here, not all; method: immunoSEQ multiplex PCR. The sample yields 800,000 to 950,000 clones, approximately 97% seen once. What was sequenced was naive CD8+ T cells sorted from blood. The source of these receptors is a man aged 25-40 years in good health. CDR3s include the opening cysteine and the closing phenylalanine or tryptophan. D genes are given only for firm matches. A clone size is listed for some rows: how often the clone was seen (once, few, many), or a class if it is expanded.

cdr3_nt cdr3_aa j_call clone_size d_call v_call
TGTGCCAGCAGTTACATTAACAGGGGGTTCTACGAGCAGTACTTC CASSYINRGFYEQYF TRBJ2-7 . TRBD1 TRBV6-5
TGCGCCAGCAGCTTGGACGGCGGGAGCAGTGAGCAGTTCTTC CASSLDGGSSEQFF TRBJ2-1 . TRBD2 TRBV5-1
TGTGCCACCAGCAGGGACAGGGGCAATCAGCCCCAGCATTTT CATSRDRGNQPQHF TRBJ1-5 . TRBD1 TRBV15
TGTGCCAGCAGTTTCAGGTCGGGCCAGACCTACGAGCAGTACTTC CASSFRSGQTYEQYF TRBJ2-7 . . TRBV28
TGTGCCACAACACCCCAGCCCCAAGAGACCCAGTACTTC CATTPQPQETQYF TRBJ2-5 . . TRBV6-6
TGTGCCAGCAGCCAAAACGGGTATGAGGGCACAGATACGCAGTATTTT CASSQNGYEGTDTQYF TRBJ2-3 . . TRBV4-2
TGTGCCAGCGACACTTCCACTGAAGCTTTCTTT CASDTSTEAFF TRBJ1-1 . . TRBV6-5
TGTGCCAGCAGTTTCGGGATTGCAACTAATGAAAAACTGTTTTTT CASSFGIATNEKLFF TRBJ1-4 . . TRBV27
TGTGCCAGCAGCCCTGCGCAGGGGGCCCACGAGCAGTACTTC CASSPAQGAHEQYF TRBJ2-7 . TRBD1 TRBV7-6
TGTGCCAGCAGCTTCGACTCAGATACGCAGTATTTT CASSFDSDTQYF TRBJ2-3 . . TRBV13
TGTGCCAGCAGCCTTAACGCAGATACGCAGTATTTT CASSLNADTQYF TRBJ2-3 . . TRBV7-9
TGTGCCAGCTCACCACCCCGACTGAACTATGGCTACACCTTC CASSPPRLNYGYTF TRBJ1-2 once . TRBV18
TGCGCCAGCAGCCCTCGGGACAGATCCAACACTGAAGCTTTCTTT CASSPRDRSNTEAFF TRBJ1-1 . TRBD1 TRBV4-1
TGTGCCAGCTCACCCCCGACAGGGGGAAGTTCCTACGAGCAGTACTTC CASSPPTGGSSYEQYF TRBJ2-7 . TRBD1 TRBV18
TGTGCCAGCAGCTTACCGGGGGACCCAGATACGCAGTATTTT CASSLPGDPDTQYF TRBJ2-3 . . TRBV7-8
TGTGCCAGCAGCCCTAGGGAGGCTAGCGCATACAATGAGCAGTTCTTC CASSPREASAYNEQFF TRBJ2-1 . . TRBV7-9
TGTGCCAGCAGCCGGGGGGGTGGGCAGAGCACAGATACGCAGTATTTT CASSRGGGQSTDTQYF TRBJ2-3 . TRBD2 TRBV28
TGTGCCTGGAGTGTACCCCCCAGGGGCCCCCAGCATTTT CAWSVPPRGPQHF TRBJ1-5 . . TRBV30
TGTGCCAGCAGTGCCGACAGGGGAAACACCATATATTTT CASSADRGNTIYF TRBJ1-3 . . TRBV6-5
TGTGCCAGCAGCCTACAGGGGTCCAACTATGGCTACACCTTC CASSLQGSNYGYTF TRBJ1-2 . TRBD1 TRBV11-2
TGTGCCAGCAGTTTAGGACTAGCGGGAGTTAATAGCGCAGATACGCAGTATTTT CASSLGLAGVNSADTQYF TRBJ2-3 . TRBD2 TRBV27
TGTGCCAGCAGTTTATGGGTAGGGGGCACAGATACGCAGTATTTT CASSLWVGGTDTQYF TRBJ2-3 . . TRBV27
TGTGCCATCAGTGCAACAGGGGAGAACACTGAAGCTTTCTTT CAISATGENTEAFF TRBJ1-1 once TRBD1 TRBV10-3
TGCAGTGCGCGGGACTCCTACGAGCAGTACTTC CSARDSYEQYF TRBJ2-7 once . TRBV20-1
TGTGCCAGCAGCTTGCTTACCCAGCCCCAGCATTTT CASSLLTQPQHF TRBJ1-5 . . TRBV5-8
TGTGCCAGCAGCGAATACCAACTAGTGACCCACAATGAGCAGTTCTTC CASSEYQLVTHNEQFF TRBJ2-1 . . TRBV11-2
TGTGCCAGTAGTGTCCGGGACAGTCGCACAGATACGCAGTATTTT CASSVRDSRTDTQYF TRBJ2-3 . TRBD1 TRBV19
TGTGCCAGCTCACACGGGGTGTTGGAGCAGTACTTC CASSHGVLEQYF TRBJ2-7 once . TRBV18
TGTGCCAGCAGACGAACAGTCTCGCGAACCTACGAGCAGTACTTC CASRRTVSRTYEQYF TRBJ2-7 . . TRBV6-5
TGTGCCAGCAGCACCAATAGAAAGGACAGACAAGAGACCCAGTACTTC CASSTNRKDRQETQYF TRBJ2-5 . . TRBV9
TGCAGCGTTGTTTTCGGGACAAGGGCTGAAGCTTTCTTT CSVVFGTRAEAFF TRBJ1-1 . . TRBV29-1
TGCGCCAGCAGTGAATTAGAAAGCTCCTACAATGAGCAGTTCTTC CASSELESSYNEQFF TRBJ2-1 . . TRBV10-1
TGCGCCAGCAGCCAAACAGTTTCCGGGGAGCTGTTTTTT CASSQTVSGELFF TRBJ2-2 . . TRBV4-1
TGTGCCAGCAGCCCGGGACTAGCGGGTGAAGAGACCCAGTACTTC CASSPGLAGEETQYF TRBJ2-5 . TRBD2 TRBV5-8
TGTGCCGCGCGTGGGCGGGATCCCGCCTACGAGCAGTACTTC CAARGRDPAYEQYF TRBJ2-7 . . TRBV6-6
TGTGCCAGCAGCGTCGGGGGGCTCGGGACCCAGTACTTC CASSVGGLGTQYF TRBJ2-5 . . TRBV7-6
TGTGCCAGCAGCCCCGTCCGGGGGGGCGGAGAGACCCAGTACTTC CASSPVRGGGETQYF TRBJ2-5 . TRBD2 TRBV7-9
TGTGCCAGCAGCTTTCGGGAATCGGGAAACACCATATATTTT CASSFRESGNTIYF TRBJ1-3 . . TRBV7-9
TGTGCCAGCAGTTACTCTCGGGAGAGCTCCTACGAGCAGTACTTC CASSYSRESSYEQYF TRBJ2-7 . . TRBV6-5
TGTGCCAGCAGCTTAGTAGAGGGAGGGGGCACAGATACGCAGTATTTT CASSLVEGGGTDTQYF TRBJ2-3 once TRBD2 TRBV7-9
TGTGCCAGCAGTACACTAGCGGGACGGGCGGCAGATACGCAGTATTTT CASSTLAGRAADTQYF TRBJ2-3 . TRBD2 TRBV27
TGTGCCAGCAGCTTAGTTGGAGGAACCCCCTACGAGCAGTACTTC CASSLVGGTPYEQYF TRBJ2-7 . . TRBV7-8
TGTGCCAGCAGCCTACCCGGCGGCCCCTCCTACGAGCAGTACTTC CASSLPGGPSYEQYF TRBJ2-7 . . TRBV7-8
TGTGCCAGCTCACCAGGGCATGAGCAGTTCTTC CASSPGHEQFF TRBJ2-1 once . TRBV18
TGTGCCAGCCGCCTAGTAGCGGGCGTCACAGATACGCAGTATTTT CASRLVAGVTDTQYF TRBJ2-3 . TRBD2 TRBV6-5
TGTGCCAGCAGCGTAGCGCCCCCCTCGAGGGAAAACATTCAGTACTTC CASSVAPPSRENIQYF TRBJ2-4 . . TRBV9
TGTGCCAGCAGCCGAGCAGACGGATACAATGAGCAGTTCTTC CASSRADGYNEQFF TRBJ2-1 . . TRBV6-5
TGTGCCAGCAGCTTTTCAGGACGGACGAATGAGCAGTTCTTC CASSFSGRTNEQFF TRBJ2-1 . . TRBV7-9
TGTGCCAGCAGCTTAACAGGGGTGGACAATGAGCAGTTCTTC CASSLTGVDNEQFF TRBJ2-1 once TRBD1 TRBV7-6
TGCGCCAGCAGCCAACGGGCGGGCGGCGTAACCCAGTACTTC CASSQRAGGVTQYF TRBJ2-5 . . TRBV4-1
TGTGCCAGCAGACCGGGACAGGGTTACAATGAGCAGTTCTTC CASRPGQGYNEQFF TRBJ2-1 . TRBD1 TRBV11-2
TGTGCCAGCAGCCATGCTCCGGGACAGGACACTGAAGCTTTCTTT CASSHAPGQDTEAFF TRBJ1-1 . TRBD1 TRBV4-2
TGTGCCCTCAGAGCAGCAAGAGGGAGAATGGGGACAGATACGCAGTATTTT CALRAARGRMGTDTQYF TRBJ2-3 . . TRBV2
TGTGCCAGCAGCGTAGGAAGCGGGGGATCTGTTGAGACCCAGTACTTC CASSVGSGGSVETQYF TRBJ2-5 . TRBD2 TRBV9